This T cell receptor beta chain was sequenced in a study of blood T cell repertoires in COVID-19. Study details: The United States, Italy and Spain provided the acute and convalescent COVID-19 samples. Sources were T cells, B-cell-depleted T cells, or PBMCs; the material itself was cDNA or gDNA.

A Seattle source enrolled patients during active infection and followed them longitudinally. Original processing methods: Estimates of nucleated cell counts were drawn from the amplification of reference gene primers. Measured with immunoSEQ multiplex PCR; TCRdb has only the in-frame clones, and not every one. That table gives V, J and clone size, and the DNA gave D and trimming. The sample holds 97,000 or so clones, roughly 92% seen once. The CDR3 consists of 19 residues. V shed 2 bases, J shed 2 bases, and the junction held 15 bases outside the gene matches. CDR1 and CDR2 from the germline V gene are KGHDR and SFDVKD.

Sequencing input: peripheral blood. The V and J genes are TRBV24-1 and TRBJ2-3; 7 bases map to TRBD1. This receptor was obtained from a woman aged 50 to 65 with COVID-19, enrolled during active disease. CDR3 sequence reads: CATSDSGGDHLIFTDTQYF. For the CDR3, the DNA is TGTGCCACCAGTGATTCAGGGGGAGATCATCTAATTTTCACAGATACGCAGTATTTT.